The 5 T cell receptor beta chains below all came from one sample that was sequenced in a study of T cell clones after liver transplantation. Measured with immunoSEQ multiplex PCR; TCRdb has only the in-frame clones, and not every one. In the table there are 85,000 to 110,000 clones, about 88% of which are singletons. The sample in question was CD4+ T cells from blood, obtained around 49 months after liver transplant. Receptors were obtained from a human patient who received a liver transplant. Part of the T cells may come from the graft donor.

V and J are TRBV2 and TRBJ1-1; possible D gene TRBD1, 5 bases. V lost 6 bases and J 0 bases, leaving 14 bases between the germline ends. CDR1 and CDR2 (germline): SNHLY, FYNNEI. The CDR3 loop spans 15 amino acids. Here the CDR3 reads CASRDTGNMNTEAFF. CDR3 DNA sequence: TGTGCCAGCAGGGATACAGGTAACATGAACACTGAAGCTTTCTTT.

The chain combines TRBV14 with TRBJ2-2; D not resolved. Germline CDR1 SGHDN, CDR2 FVKESK. V was cut by 1 base and J by 6 bases, with 9 bases left in between. The length of the CDR3 is 14 residues. CDR3 DNA sequence: TGTGCCAGCAGCCAAGTGTCGGGTCCCGGGGAGCTGTTTTTT. The encoded protein is CASSQVSGPGELFF.

This rearrangement joins TRBV28 to TRBJ1-5; weak D call: TRBD1 (5 bases). Trimming left V 4 bases short and J 13 bases short, with 11 bases between. This CDR3 comprises 11 residues. CDR1 MDHEN and CDR2 SYDVKM come from the germline V gene. CDR3 DNA sequence: TGTGCCAGCAGTTCGAGGGGAAGTCAGCATTTT. Translating it yields CASSSRGSQHF.

The table lists this clone with a count of one. V gene TRBV5-1 combines with J gene TRBJ1-3; TRBD1 aligns across 10 bases. Losses at the gene ends were 2 bases for V and 4 bases for J; bases not matched to a gene: 6. The CDR3 has 16 amino acids. The germline gives CDR1 SGHRS, CDR2 YFSETQ. The CDR3 sequence is CASSFTGTGVGNTIYF. The CDR3 DNA follows: TGCGCCAGCAGCTTTACCGGGACAGGGGTCGGAAACACCATATATTTT.

This rearrangement joins TRBV9 to TRBJ1-1; 9 bases match TRBD1. CDR1 and CDR2 (germline): SGDLS, YYNGEE. V gave up 4 bases and J gave up 3 bases; unmatched junction bases: 16. The CDR3 runs 18 residues. DNA of the CDR3: TGTGCCAGCAGCCCGAGATTAACACAGGGGGCGGTAGACACTGAAGCTTTCTTT. Amino acid sequence: CASSPRLTQGAVDTEAFF.